The 10 T cell receptor beta chains listed next were all sequenced from one sample in a study of early T cells in non-severe SARS-CoV-2 infection. TCRdb redid the calling of the 5' RACE reads with MiXCR, one entry per CDR3 protein. The data contain under 35,000 distinct CDR3 sequences, 2.5% to 3.5% of them singletons. The sample consisted of whole blood. Receptor source: an adult who was a healthcare worker with PCR-confirmed SARS-CoV-2 infection or an uninfected control (not recorded which).

This clonotype occurred many times. The rearrangement joins TRBV4-1 to TRBJ1-1, with D tentatively TRBD1 (6 bases). Germline values: CDR1 MGHRA, CDR2 YSYEKL. V was trimmed by 4 bases and J by 1 base, leaving 16 bases between them. The CDR3 loop spans 16 amino acids. As DNA, the CDR3 is TGCGCCAGCAGCCCTGGGGTTGACAGGCAGAACACTGAAGCTTTCTTT. Protein product: CASSPGVDRQNTEAFF.

The sample holds many counts of this clonotype. The J gene is TRBJ1-5, the V gene TRBV6-6, with D perhaps matching TRBD1 (6 bases). The CDR3 has 15 amino acids. Trimming took off 4 bases at V and 5 bases at J, with 15 bases between the two ends. Germline CDR1 and CDR2: MNHNY and SVGAGI (reference sequence). CDR3 bases: TGTGCCAGCAGTTCTGGAACAGGGTACGATCAGCCCCAGCATTTT. This sequence encodes CASSSGTGYDQPQHF.

This clonotype was seen many times. The DNA for the CDR3 is TGTGCCAGCAGCTTAGTCCGCCCCATGGCGGGACACCTAGGGACCCAGTACTTC. Its translation: CASSLVRPMAGHLGTQYF. V usage is TRBV7-9 and J usage is TRBJ2-5; possibly TRBD1 or TRBD2 for D (6 bases each). The CDR3 loop spans 18 amino acids. Germline CDR1 reads SEHNR; CDR2 reads FQNEAQ (reference sequence). Trimming removed 1 base at V and 7 bases at J, with 25 bases between.

This clonotype was recorded many times. This rearrangement joins TRBV4-1 to TRBJ1-1; no clear D gene. Germline V CDR1 and CDR2: MGHRA, YSYEKL. The CDR3 totals 13 residues. With 1 base removed from V and 10 bases from J, the gap between germline ends came to 13 bases. CDR3 sequence: CASSQGPWEGAFF. CDR3 sequence (DNA): TGCGCCAGCAGCCAAGGACCCTGGGAGGGAGCTTTCTTT.

This clonotype was counted ten times or more. V and J are TRBV29-1 and TRBJ2-5; possibly TRBD1 or TRBD2 for D (5 bases each). There are 12 residues in the CDR3. Per germline, CDR1 SQVTM and CDR2 ANQGSEA. The V and J ends lost 7 bases and 5 bases respectively, with 14 bases between them. The CDR3 DNA reads as TGCAGCGGGCGGGCAGGGTTTGAGACCCAGTACTTC. Encoded protein: CSGRAGFETQYF.

The gene calls are TRBV7-6 and TRBJ2-7; TRBD2 aligns across 11 bases. Trimming removed 5 bases from V and 3 bases from J; junction bases left unmatched: 9. The CDR3 spans 16 residues. CDR1 and CDR2 from the germline V gene are SGHVS and FNYEAQ. CDR3 amino acids: CASSPLGLAGVYEQYV. The CDR3 region has the DNA TGTGCCAGCAGCCCATTAGGACTAGCGGGCGTCTACGAGCAGTACGTC.

This clonotype was recorded at least ten times. This chain links TRBV6-6 with TRBJ1-4, with a possible D match to TRBD1 (6 bases). V was pared by 6 bases and J by 0 bases, with 11 bases between. CDR1 MNHNY and CDR2 SVGAGI come from the germline V gene (reference sequence). This CDR3 has 15 residues. The CDR3 reads CASSSRQATNEKLFF. The CDR3 region has the DNA TGTGCCAGCAGCTCGAGACAGGCAACTAATGAAAAACTGTTTTTT.

This clonotype has at least ten counts. The chain has TRBV24-1 and TRBJ2-1; possibly TRBD1 for D (5 bases). This CDR3 comprises 16 residues. Germline V gene data show CDR1 as KGHDR and CDR2 as SFDVKD. V lost 8 bases and J lost 0, with 16 bases in between. The CDR3: CATNESDIRSYNEQFF. CDR3 DNA: TGTGCCACCAATGAATCGGACATACGCTCCTACAATGAGCAGTTCTTC.

The sample holds many counts of this clonotype. The rearrangement joins TRBV5-1 to TRBJ1-6; D might be TRBD1 (6 bases). CDR1 is SGHRS and CDR2 is YFSETQ in the germline V gene. V gave up 0 bases and J gave up 7 bases, with 8 bases separating them. The CDR3 loop spans 14 amino acids. The DNA of the CDR3 is TGCGCCAGCAGCTTGGCCGACAGGAATTCACCCCTCCACTTT. The encoded protein is CASSLADRNSPLHF.

This clonotype is classed as medium-sized. This sequence joins TRBV7-6 and TRBJ2-6; D is unresolved. The V end was cut by 0 bases, the J end by 3 bases, with 0 bases between. CDR3 size: 13 residues. Germline V lookup: CDR1 SGHVS, CDR2 FNYEAQ. CDR3 DNA: TGTGCCAGCAGCTTAGCTGGGGCCAACGTCCTGACTTTC. It encodes CASSLAGANVLTF.